Listed here are 25 T cell receptor beta chains from one sample, sequenced in a study of molecular identifiers for immune sequencing clone quantification. TCRdb processed the PCR reads anew with MiXCR; each CDR3 protein has one entry. The repertoire holds about 640,000 distinct CDR3 sequences, approximately 20% seen once, with 0.85% to 0.9% in the top ten. The sample was naive CD8+ T cells from blood, with Jurkat cell RNA spiked in. Subset noted: FACS-sorted CD8+CD4-CCR7+CD45RA+ naive T cells. These receptors were collected from a human donor in good health. Some libraries in this study had Jurkat cell RNA spiked in.

This clonotype has more than one count but fewer than ten. The rearrangement joins TRBV6-1 to TRBJ1-4; TRBD1 might be the D (5 bases). The germline V gene has CDR1 MNHNS and CDR2 SASEGT. Trimming took off 0 bases at V and 8 bases at J, with 22 bases between the two ends. CDR3 length: 18 amino acids. The DNA of the CDR3 is TGTGCCAGCAGTGAAGCTCCCGGGGCGGACGAGGGGTGGGAAAAACTGTTTTTT. This codes for CASSEAPGADEGWEKLFF.

As concerns this clonotype: A much more abundant neighbour one base away suggests this may be a read error. The chain carries TRBV6-6 and TRBJ2-7, with D possibly being TRBD1 (6 bases). Looked up from germline, CDR1 is MNHNY and CDR2 is SVGAGI (reference sequence). This CDR3 spans 13 amino acids. CDR3 sequence reads: CASGYADSYEQYF. CDR3 sequence (DNA): TGTGCCAGCGGTTACGCGGACAGTTACGAGCAGTACTTC.

The V gene is TRBV27, the J gene TRBJ1-1; perhaps TRBD1 as D (6 bases). V was cut by 3 bases and J by 4 bases, with 12 bases left in between. The CDR3 extends over 14 amino acids. CDR1 is MNHEY, CDR2 SMNVEV, per germline (reference sequence). As DNA, the CDR3 is TGTGCCAGCAGTTTCCTTGGGGGGCCCACTGAAGCTTTCTTT. Amino acid sequence: CASSFLGGPTEAFF.

This clonotype appeared many times. The gene calls are TRBV5-1 and TRBJ1-1; 9 positions agree with TRBD1. Germline CDR1 and CDR2: SGHRS and YFSETQ. V lost 0 bases and J lost 4; bases outside the gene matches: 7. This CDR3 has 16 residues. As DNA, the CDR3 is TGCGCCAGCAGCTTGGGACGGGACAGGGCGACCACTGAAGCTTTCTTT. Translated, it gives CASSLGRDRATTEAFF.

A few counts support this clonotype. One junction end disagrees with the germline gene, perhaps due to a read error. The chain recombines TRBV7-9 with TRBJ1-5; 7 bases map to TRBD1. Germline CDR1 reads SEHNR; CDR2 reads FQNEAQ (reference sequence). The CDR3 contains 14 residues. CDR3 DNA: TGTGCCGGCAGCCGGGACAGTCTCTATCAGCCCCAGCATTTT. Translating gives CAGSRDSLYQPQHF.

This clonotype was found a few times. The chain is built from TRBV28 and TRBJ1-1; D uncertain. CDR1 and CDR2 (germline): MDHEN, SYDVKM. CDR3 length equals 16 residues. V was clipped by 4 bases and J by 1 base, with 16 bases between them. CDR3: CASSYYRILGNTEAFF. As DNA, the CDR3 is TGTGCCAGCAGTTATTATAGGATCCTAGGGAACACTGAAGCTTTCTTT.

Turning to this clonotype: A junction end diverges from the germline sequence, so it may reflect a read error. V and J are TRBV30 and TRBJ2-7, with 11 bases that match TRBD2. The germline CDR1 and CDR2 sequences are GTSNPN and SVGIG (reference sequence). This CDR3 spans 16 amino acids. The CDR3 nucleotides read TGTGCCCGGAGTGATAAACTAGCGGGGGTGGTTTACGAGCAGTACTTC. Translating gives CARSDKLAGVVYEQYF.

The chain recombines TRBV19 with TRBJ1-1; D unresolved. The germline V gene has CDR1 LNHDA and CDR2 SQIVND (reference sequence). Trimming took 3 bases from V and 1 from J, leaving 9 bases between them. The CDR3 is 14 residues long. The CDR3 region is CASSIAPGNTEAFF. The CDR3 DNA sequence: TGTGCCAGTAGTATCGCTCCAGGGAACACTGAAGCTTTCTTT.

This clonotype was seen ten or more times. The V call is TRBV7-9, the J call TRBJ1-1; 11 bases are a match to TRBD1. With V trimmed by 3 bases and J by 7 bases, 10 bases remained unmatched. This CDR3 is built from 16 residues. Germline loops: CDR1 SEHNR, CDR2 FQNEAQ (reference sequence). CDR3 residues: CASSFLGGQGALEAFF. DNA of the CDR3: TGTGCCAGCAGCTTTCTTGGCGGACAGGGGGCGCTTGAAGCTTTCTTT.

In regard to this clonotype: A much larger clone is a single base away; this may be a read error. V and J are TRBV6-5 and TRBJ2-7, with 7 bases that match TRBD2. V trimming: 8 bases; J trimming: 0 bases; junction bases outside the gene matches: 13. Germline V gene lookup returns CDR1 MNHEY and CDR2 SVGAGI. The CDR3 has 16 amino acids. The CDR3 is CASGPDASGSSYEQYF. CDR3 DNA: TGTGCCAGCGGTCCCGACGCTAGCGGCAGCTCCTACGAGCAGTACTTC.

Many counts were recorded for this clonotype. This rearrangement joins TRBV5-1 to TRBJ2-5, with 7 bases lining up with TRBD2. J was trimmed by 4 bases and V by 0 bases; bases with no gene match: 6. CDR3 length: 15 residues. From germline, CDR1 is SGHRS and CDR2 YFSETQ. CDR3 loop: CASSLGHGGRETQYF. DNA of the CDR3: TGCGCCAGCAGCTTGGGCCACGGGGGGAGAGAGACCCAGTACTTC.

This clonotype was counted only a few times. The J gene is TRBJ2-1, the V gene TRBV7-9; D assignment may be TRBD1 or TRBD2 (5 bases each). The CDR3 is made up of 16 amino acids. Trimming cost V 5 bases and J 5 bases, with 19 bases left between them. The germline V gene encodes CDR1 SEHNR and CDR2 FQNEAQ (reference sequence). The CDR3 is CASSLPGQKDDNEQFF. Here the CDR3 DNA reads TGTGCCAGCAGCCTCCCGGGGCAGAAAGACGACAATGAGCAGTTCTTC.

Many counts were recorded for this clonotype. The rearrangement links TRBV11-2 to TRBJ2-3, with D hard to call. The germline gives CDR1 SGHAT, CDR2 FQNNGV. Trimming stripped 3 bases from V and 6 bases from J, with 7 bases between. The CDR3 has 12 residues. In nucleotides, the CDR3 is TGTGCCAGCAGCTTTCATTGGGATACGCAGTATTTT. This translates into CASSFHWDTQYF.

Many counts were recorded for this clonotype. The J gene is TRBJ2-7, the V gene TRBV2; a weak D match, TRBD1 (6 bases). Trimming took 1 base from V and 6 from J, leaving 16 bases between them. The germline gives CDR1 SNHLY, CDR2 FYNNEI. This CDR3 has 15 residues. CDR3 DNA: TGTGCCAGCAGTGAAGTTAGGACAGCGCCCCTCGAGCAGTACTTC. Amino acid sequence: CASSEVRTAPLEQYF.

This clonotype was recorded many times. The rearrangement uses TRBV20-1 and TRBJ2-3; a possible D gene is TRBD1 (5 bases). The CDR3 runs to 17 residues. Trimming left V 0 bases short and J 3 bases short, with 19 bases between. In germline, CDR1 is DFQATT, CDR2 SNEGSKA (reference sequence). The CDR3 DNA reads as TGCAGTGCTAGAGATCTAGAAGGGGCACGAGGAACAGATACGCAGTATTTT. Encoded protein: CSARDLEGARGTDTQYF.

Ten or more counts support this clonotype. The chain is built from TRBV7-9 and TRBJ2-7; 9 bases are shared with TRBD1. Germline CDR1 and CDR2: SEHNR and FQNEAQ (reference sequence). The CDR3 sequence is 15 residues long. The J segment lost 5 bases and the V segment lost 5 bases, leaving 10 bases of the junction unmatched. The CDR3 protein is CASSIPGQGLNEQYF. The CDR3 nucleotides read TGTGCCAGCAGCATACCGGGACAGGGATTGAACGAGCAGTACTTC.

At least ten counts were recorded for this clonotype. The chain couples TRBV5-1 to TRBJ2-7; a possible D gene is TRBD1 (6 bases). Germline CDR1 SGHRS, CDR2 YFSETQ. The CDR3 spans 12 residues. The ends were cut back, 2 bases at V and 7 bases at J, with 10 bases in the middle. CDR3 region: CASSFTGSEQYF. DNA of the CDR3: TGCGCCAGCAGCTTTACAGGGTCGGAGCAGTACTTC.

A note on this clonotype: A much larger clone lies one base from this, so it may be a read error. The chain couples TRBV27 to TRBJ2-7; a weak D match, TRBD2 (5 bases). The germline CDR1 and CDR2 sequences are MNHEY and SMNVEV (reference sequence). This CDR3 has 14 residues. Trimming pared 6 bases from V and 3 bases from J, leaving 15 bases between. This CDR3 reads CASSPMRAGYEQYF. The CDR3 DNA is TGTGCCAGCAGCCCCATGAGGGCGGGCTACGAGCAGTACTTC.

Remarks on this clonotype: A read error is possible here, since a much larger clone lies one base away. V usage is TRBV27 and J usage is TRBJ2-2, with 10 bases matching TRBD2. The germline V gene has CDR1 MNHEY and CDR2 SMNVEV (reference sequence). This CDR3 spans 18 amino acids. CDR3 sequence (DNA): TGTGCCAGCAGTTTATCACCTTTTACTAGCGGGATCACCGGGGAGCCGTTTTTT. Amino acids: CASSLSPFTSGITGEPFF.

Comments on this clonotype: A much larger clone is a single base away; this may be a read error. The CDR3 DNA is TGTGCCAGCGGCTGGGGGTATGAGCAGTTCTTC. Its translation is CASGWGYEQFF. The chain combines TRBV11-2 with TRBJ2-1; D is tentatively TRBD1 or TRBD2 (5 bases each). Germline V lookup: CDR1 SGHAT, CDR2 FQNNGV. The CDR3 contains 11 residues. Trimming pared 8 bases from V and 8 bases from J, leaving 10 bases between.

This clonotype was seen more than once but under ten times. A much larger clone is a single base away; this may be a read error. V usage is TRBV4-3 and J usage is TRBJ1-1; D might be TRBD1 (5 bases). CDR1 LGHNA and CDR2 YSLEER come from the germline V gene. The CDR3 loop spans 14 amino acids. With 2 bases removed from V and 6 bases from J, the gap between germline ends came to 13 bases. The DNA of the CDR3 is TGCGCCAGCAGCCAAAGACGGGGGAAGGCTGAAGCTTTCTTT. This codes for CASSQRRGKAEAFF.

Points on this clonotype: A much more abundant neighbour one base away suggests this may be a read error. The V and J genes are TRBV11-2 and TRBJ2-3; D is unresolved. The germline CDR1 and CDR2 sequences are SGHAT and FQNNGV. The CDR3 is 15 residues long. In nucleotides, the CDR3 is TGTGCCAGCAGCTTAGATCGCCCGAGCACAGATACGCAGTGTTTT. It is translated as CASSLDRPSTDTQCF. Variable domain in full (rest from reference TRBV11-2 and TRBJ2-3): EAGVAQSPRYKIIEKRQSVAFWCNPISGHATLYWYQQILGQGPKLLIQFQNNGVVDDSQLPKDRFSAERLKGVDSTLKIQPAKLEDSAVYLCASSLDRPSTDTQCFGPGTRLTVL.

This clonotype has ten or more counts. The rearrangement uses TRBV6-5 and TRBJ1-5; D remains ambiguous. V was clipped by 5 bases and J by 7 bases, with 12 bases between them. CDR3 length: 13 amino acids. Per germline, CDR1 MNHEY and CDR2 SVGAGI. The DNA of the CDR3 is TGTGCCAGCAGTCCCGGCCCTCAGCAGCCCCAGCATTTT. This translates into CASSPGPQQPQHF.

In its sample, this clonotype was seen many times. The rearrangement joins TRBV7-9 to TRBJ1-1; D gene unclear. The CDR3 has 15 amino acids. Germline-derived CDR1 and CDR2 are SEHNR and FQNEAQ (reference sequence). With 4 bases removed from V and 7 bases from J, the gap between germline ends came to 19 bases. CDR3 in amino acids: CASSSTEPNPYEAFF. As DNA, the CDR3 is TGTGCCAGCAGCTCCACGGAACCGAACCCTTATGAAGCTTTCTTT. Supplemented by reference TRBV7-9 and TRBJ1-1, the full variable domain reads DTGVSQNPRHKITKRGQNVTFRCDPISEHNRLYWYRQTLGQGPEFLTYFQNEAQLEKSRLLSDRFSAERPKGSFSTLEIQRTEQGDSAMYLCASSSTEPNPYEAFFGQGTRLTVV.

In its sample, this clonotype was seen many times. In DNA form, the CDR3 reads TGCAGTGCTGATACAGGGGACACTGAAGCTTTCTTT. Its protein is CSADTGDTEAFF. The chain joins TRBV20-1 to TRBJ1-1, with TRBD1 matching over 7 bases. Germline trimming cut 5 bases from V and 3 bases from J; bases unmatched to any gene: 3. This CDR3 comprises 12 residues. Germline loops: CDR1 DFQATT, CDR2 SNEGSKA (reference sequence).